The 6 T cell receptor beta chains given below trace back to one sample, sequenced in a study of blood T cells in healthy people across ages (dated by TCRdb to the mid-2010s). The library was built by means of 5' RACE. Sequencing used an Illumina HiSeq 2500. A second PCR of roughly 7 to 11 cycles was performed with a sample-barcoded 5' primer and a J-beta primer mix. TCRdb cleaned the public reads at Q25 with fastp, built clones with MiXCR and kept in-frame beta chains. Each entry merges the rows of one CDR3 protein and shows their most common DNA and genes. This sample holds 1.5 million to 1.8 million distinct CDR3 sequences; approximately 43% were observed only once. The ten top clones hold 4% of the sample. The sequenced sample consisted of blood. These receptors were collected from a woman between 18 and 30 years old in good health.

The chain recombines TRBV9 with TRBJ1-3; unclear D gene. The CDR3 length is 16 residues. V lost 4 bases to trimming and J lost 0 bases, with 14 bases between them. Germline CDR1 reads SGDLS; CDR2 reads YYNGEE. In DNA form, the CDR3 reads TGTGCCAGCAGCCTATCGGGCCCCAGCTCTGGAAACACCATATATTTT. As protein: CASSLSGPSSGNTIYF.

The chain combines TRBV9 with TRBJ2-1, with TRBD2 identical over 7 bases. Unmatched junction bases numbered 2, after V lost 2 bases and J lost 9 bases. The CDR3 totals 12 residues. CDR1 and CDR2 (germline): SGDLS, YYNGEE. The DNA for the CDR3 is TGTGCCAGCAGCGTGGCGGGAGTTGAGCAGTTCTTC. It encodes CASSVAGVEQFF.

This clonotype was observed a handful of times. The V call is TRBV20-1, the J call TRBJ2-3; a possible D gene is TRBD2 (6 bases). Germline CDR1 DFQATT, CDR2 SNEGSKA (reference sequence). The length of the CDR3 is 16 residues. The ends were cut back, 4 bases at V and 2 bases at J, with 19 bases in the middle. The CDR3 sequence is CSAKPLPGTSTDTQYF. CDR3 nucleotide sequence: TGCAGTGCTAAACCCTTACCCGGGACTTCCACAGATACGCAGTATTTT.

The chain joins TRBV6-2 or TRBV6-3 to TRBJ1-4; possible D gene TRBD1, 5 bases. Per germline, CDR1 MNHEY and CDR2 SVGEGT. This CDR3 has 16 residues. V lost 5 bases, J lost 3 bases, and 16 bases lay in between. The CDR3 nucleotides are TGTGCCAGCAGTGACCTCAGGGTTGGATCTAATGAAAAACTGTTTTTT. The encoded protein is CASSDLRVGSNEKLFF.

This clonotype appeared many times. V usage is TRBV6-2 or TRBV6-3 and J usage is TRBJ1-1; D may be TRBD1 (6 bases). The CDR3 has 17 amino acids. The V end lost 2 bases, the J end lost 3 bases, and 19 bases lay between the germline ends. CDR1 is MNHEY, CDR2 SVGEGT, per germline. CDR3 in amino acids: CASSYRTVVVGDTEAFF. CDR3 sequence (DNA): TGTGCCAGCAGTTACCGGACAGTGGTTGTCGGGGACACTGAAGCTTTCTTT.

The genes are TRBV25-1 and TRBJ1-2; TRBD1 aligns across 8 bases. Losses at the gene ends were 1 base for V and 2 bases for J; bases not matched to a gene: 3. Germline V gene lookup returns CDR1 MGHDK and CDR2 SYGVNS. The CDR3 runs 15 residues. The CDR3 is CASSESGTGNYGYTF. The CDR3 coding sequence is TGTGCCAGCAGTGAATCAGGGACAGGAAACTATGGCTACACCTTC.